This entry lists 15 T cell receptor beta chains sequenced from one sample in a study of control samples from healthy donors and cancer patients. The method was immunoSEQ multiplex PCR; TCRdb's version includes in-frame clones alone and lacks a portion of them. The table records about 130,000 clones, 85% to 95% of them present only once. The sequencing input was PBMCs. The receptors were gathered from a man aged 50-59 years with head and neck cancer.

This chain uses TRBV7-3 with TRBJ2-3; 8 nucleotides line up with TRBD2. Germline values: CDR1 SGHTA, CDR2 FQGTGA. The CDR3 runs to 14 residues. The trim removed 4 bases at V and 8 bases at J, leaving 8 bases unmatched. This chain's CDR3 is CASSWTSSGGTQYF. The CDR3 nucleotides are TGTGCCAGCAGCTGGACTAGCTCCGGCGGTACGCAGTATTTT.

The chain links TRBV4-1 to TRBJ1-3, with unresolved D. This CDR3 spans 13 amino acids. Germline values: CDR1 MGHRA, CDR2 YSYEKL. The V end was cut by 5 bases, the J end by 4 bases, with 9 bases between. The CDR3 coding sequence is TGCGCCAGCAGCTGGTGGCCCGGAAACACCATATATTTT. It yields the protein CASSWWPGNTIYF.

A few counts support this clone. The genes are TRBV19 and TRBJ1-4; D remains ambiguous. Germline lookup yields CDR1 LNHDA and CDR2 SQIVND (reference sequence). The CDR3 length is 16 residues. Trimming removed 5 bases at V and 7 bases at J, with 20 bases between. The CDR3 sequence is CASSVPGISDGEKLFF. The CDR3 DNA sequence: TGTGCCAGTAGTGTCCCGGGAATATCCGATGGTGAAAAACTGTTTTTT.

This rearrangement joins TRBV11-3 to TRBJ2-5; D might be TRBD2 (5 bases). Germline V gives CDR1 SGHNT, CDR2 YENEEA. There are 14 residues in the CDR3. Trimming cost V 5 bases and J 7 bases, with 17 bases left between them. The chain's CDR3 is CASSAGRGFGTQYF. The DNA for the CDR3 is TGTGCCAGCAGCGCGGGCCGCGGCTTTGGGACCCAGTACTTC.

V is TRBV2 and J is TRBJ1-4; a possible D gene is TRBD1 (6 bases). Trimming pared 3 bases from V and 8 bases from J, leaving 13 bases between. The CDR3 covers 14 residues. CDR1 is SNHLY and CDR2 is FYNNEI in the germline V gene. Written as DNA, the CDR3 is TGTGCCAGCAGTGAGAGGGGGGCGGGAGAAAAACTGTTTTTT. Amino acids: CASSERGAGEKLFF.

The chain uses TRBV19 and TRBJ2-5; TRBD1 might be the D (7 bases). The CDR3 covers 20 residues. V was clipped by 4 bases and J by 4 bases, with 31 bases between them. The germline V gene has CDR1 LNHDA and CDR2 SQIVND (reference sequence). DNA of the CDR3: TGTGCCAGTAGTAAGGAGGGGGCGATTTTTCGGGGCCCGGACGCAGAGACCCAGTACTTC. Its protein is CASSKEGAIFRGPDAETQYF.

The genes are TRBV6-6 and TRBJ2-1; a weak D match, TRBD1 (6 bases). The ends were cut back, 2 bases at V and 2 bases at J, with 10 bases in the middle. CDR1 is MNHNY and CDR2 is SVGAGI in the germline V gene (reference sequence). This CDR3 contains 15 residues. CDR3 sequence reads: CASSYATGTYNEQFF. CDR3 DNA: TGTGCCAGCAGTTACGCCACAGGGACCTACAATGAGCAGTTCTTC.

This clone showed up just once. The chain is built from TRBV7-2 and TRBJ2-1, with D unclear. Trimming removed 5 bases at V and 4 bases at J, with 15 bases between. Per germline, CDR1 SGHTA and CDR2 FQGNSA. The CDR3 loop spans 15 amino acids. The CDR3 protein is CASSLTSTEYNEQFF. The CDR3 DNA reads TGTGCCAGCAGCCTAACCTCTACAGAGTACAATGAGCAGTTCTTC.

This clone has just one count. This sequence joins TRBV5-1 and TRBJ2-5, with D tentatively TRBD1 or TRBD2 (6 bases each). The CDR3 consists of 16 residues. Germline CDR1 reads SGHRS; CDR2 reads YFSETQ. V was pared by 0 bases and J by 1 base, with 13 bases between. The CDR3 DNA sequence: TGCGCCAGCAGCTTGGTTGTGGGGGGCTCCCAAGAGACCCAGTACTTC. Protein sequence: CASSLVVGGSQETQYF.

The chain has TRBV19 and TRBJ1-1; 7 bases align to TRBD1. Trimming removed 6 bases from V and 5 bases from J; junction bases left unmatched: 9. The CDR3 has 14 residues. Germline CDR1 reads LNHDA; CDR2 reads SQIVND (reference sequence). The CDR3 spells CASRTRQGRTEAFF. In DNA, the CDR3 is TGTGCCAGTAGGACCAGACAGGGACGGACTGAAGCTTTCTTT.

The chain joins TRBV4-3 to TRBJ1-1; perhaps TRBD1 as D (5 bases). Germline V gene lookup returns CDR1 LGHNA and CDR2 YSLEER. The CDR3 spans 11 residues. Between the trimmed V and J ends, which lost 6 bases and 11 bases, there was a span of 13 bases. This CDR3 reads CASRGAGWAFF. The CDR3 DNA reads TGCGCCAGCAGGGGTGCAGGGTGGGCTTTCTTT.

V is TRBV5-1 and J is TRBJ2-7; D is undetermined. Germline-derived CDR1 and CDR2 are SGHRS and YFSETQ. The CDR3 consists of 14 residues. The V and J ends lost 1 base and 1 base respectively, with 9 bases between them. Here the CDR3 reads CASSLSSGSYEQYF. The CDR3 nucleotides read TGCGCCAGCAGCTTGAGTTCAGGATCCTACGAGCAGTACTTC.

The chain combines TRBV5-1 with TRBJ2-7; 8 nucleotides agree with TRBD1. The CDR3 is 16 residues long. Per the germline V gene, CDR1 is SGHRS and CDR2 is YFSETQ. With 1 base clipped from V and 3 bases from J, the junction kept 9 bases outside the gene matches. CDR3 sequence (DNA): TGCGCCAGCAGCTTGCAACAGGGGGAGTGGGACTACGAGCAGTACTTC. Its translation is CASSLQQGEWDYEQYF. The full variable domain, with the rest looked up from reference TRBV5-1 and TRBJ2-7, is KAGVTQTPRYLIKTRGQQVTLSCSPISGHRSVSWYQQTPGQGLQFLFEYFSETQRNKGNFPGRFSGRQFSNSRSEMNVSTLELGDSALYLCASSLQQGEWDYEQYFGPGTRLTVT.

This clone appeared once. The chain combines TRBV30 with TRBJ1-2; D not certain. V was clipped by 5 bases and J by 3 bases, with 13 bases between them. The CDR3 is 13 residues long. Germline lookup yields CDR1 GTSNPN and CDR2 SVGIG (reference sequence). The CDR3 spells CAWWDGGYYGYTF. Here the CDR3 DNA reads TGTGCCTGGTGGGATGGAGGGTACTATGGCTACACCTTC.

The chain is built from TRBV27 and TRBJ1-5, with 8 bases that match TRBD1. The CDR3 runs 13 residues. CDR1 MNHEY and CDR2 SMNVEV come from the germline V gene (reference sequence). V was clipped by 7 bases and J by 7 bases; unmatched bases: 6. CDR3 coding DNA: TGTGCCAGCAAAGGACAGGGAGGACAGCCCCAGCATTTT. It translates to CASKGQGGQPQHF.